One and the same sample provided the 24 T cell receptor beta chains below, sequenced in a study of T cell responses to AZD1222 COVID-19 vaccine (dated by TCRdb to 2020 to 2023). Library preparation employed the immunoSEQ multiplex PCR assay. In TCRdb, the immuneACCESS table is reduced to in-frame sequences with V and J assigned. These tables do not hold every clone; where another copy was compared, an unresolved V gene accounts for under half, and the others remain unexplained. In this sample the table shows about 200,000 clones, 93% of which occur a single time. The ten top clones hold 1% of the sample. Sample time point, as interpreted from the label and publication: about 28 days (+/-7) after the second vaccine dose. Sequences were derived from peripheral blood, sampled 28 days after the second AZD1222 dose. The receptors come from an adult who received the AZD1222 COVID-19 vaccine.

The chain employs TRBV7-8 and TRBJ1-1; perhaps TRBD1 as D (5 bases). This CDR3 comprises 15 residues. V lost 2 bases and J 1 base, leaving 11 bases between the germline ends. Germline-derived CDR1 and CDR2 are SGHVS and FQNEAQ. The CDR3 bases are TGTGCCAGCAGCTTACAACAGGCCAAGAACACTGAAGCTTTCTTT. It yields the protein CASSLQQAKNTEAFF.

This chain uses TRBV10-3 with TRBJ2-5, with TRBD1 identical over 10 bases. Germline CDR1 ENHRY, CDR2 SYGVKD. The CDR3 length is 16 residues. V lost 8 bases, J lost 5 bases, and 14 bases stayed unmatched. The CDR3 region is CAIGLRDRGLGETQYF. The CDR3 bases are TGTGCCATCGGACTCCGGGACAGGGGTTTAGGGGAGACCCAGTACTTC.

The chain recombines TRBV5-8 with TRBJ1-2, with 7 nucleotides matching TRBD1. With 3 bases clipped from V and 7 bases from J, the junction kept 12 bases outside the gene matches. The CDR3 spans 15 residues. Germline loops: CDR1 SGHTS, CDR2 YDEGEE. CDR3 amino acids: CASSYPGTGEGGYTF. CDR3 DNA sequence: TGTGCCAGCAGCTACCCCGGCACAGGGGAGGGTGGCTACACCTTC.

The V and J genes are TRBV28 and TRBJ1-3, with 8 bases fitting TRBD1. V shed 8 bases, J shed 8 bases, and the junction held 8 bases outside the gene matches. Germline CDR1 reads MDHEN; CDR2 reads SYDVKM. This CDR3 has 13 residues. CDR3 sequence reads: CASGGQVLDTIYF. The CDR3 DNA reads as TGTGCCAGCGGGGGACAGGTGCTAGACACCATATATTTT.

This clone was seen a single time. This chain joins TRBV19 and TRBJ1-4; D uncertain. From germline, CDR1 is LNHDA and CDR2 SQIVND (reference sequence). V lost 1 base, J lost 7 bases, and 10 bases lay in between. CDR3 size: 14 residues. CDR3 loop: CASSIGVAPEKLFF. The CDR3 nucleotides are TGTGCCAGTAGTATAGGTGTCGCGCCTGAAAAACTGTTTTTT.

The chain uses TRBV2 and TRBJ1-2, with D hard to call. The ends were cut back, 6 bases at V and 8 bases at J, with 19 bases in the middle. The germline V gene has CDR1 SNHLY and CDR2 FYNNEI. The CDR3 runs 14 residues. CDR3 residues: CASSPNYITTGYTF. The CDR3 DNA reads TGTGCCAGCAGCCCAAACTATATCACCACGGGCTACACCTTC.

This chain links TRBV2 with TRBJ2-1; 9 bases are a match to TRBD2. The J segment lost 0 bases and the V segment lost 7 bases, leaving 4 bases of the junction unmatched. The CDR3 consists of 15 residues. In germline, CDR1 is SNHLY, CDR2 FYNNEI. The CDR3, as DNA: TGTGCCAGCAAAGGTAGCGGGGGCTCCTACAATGAGCAGTTCTTC. Translating gives CASKGSGGSYNEQFF.

This CDR3 is CASSFTADQPQHF. The CDR3 region has the DNA TGTGCCAGCAGCTTTACTGCGGATCAGCCCCAGCATTTT. V usage is TRBV5-5 and J usage is TRBJ1-5; D unclear. The germline V gene encodes CDR1 SGHKS and CDR2 YYEKEE (reference sequence). This CDR3 has 13 residues. The V and J ends lost 2 bases and 5 bases respectively, with 8 bases between them.

Note on this clone: Other DNA sequences within the sample encode an identical CDR3. The chain is built from TRBV10-3 and TRBJ1-1; D gene uncertain. CDR3 length equals 12 residues. V was shortened by 8 bases and J by 0 bases, with 7 bases between the two germline ends. CDR1 is ENHRY, CDR2 SYGVKD, per germline. Here the CDR3 reads CAIGRMNTEAFF. The CDR3 DNA sequence: TGTGCCATCGGGCGGATGAACACTGAAGCTTTCTTT.

The chain combines TRBV3-1 (or the pseudogene TRBV3-2) with TRBJ2-7; no clear D gene. CDR3 length: 16 amino acids. Germline CDR1 LGHDT, CDR2 YNNKEL (reference sequence). Trimming stripped 1 base from V and 1 base from J, with 14 bases between. CDR3 residues: CASSQGAPGLSYEQYF. The CDR3, as DNA: TGTGCCAGCAGCCAAGGGGCCCCCGGGTTATCCTACGAGCAGTACTTC.

The chain carries TRBV2 and TRBJ1-5; D unclear. Between the trimmed V and J ends, which lost 8 bases and 3 bases, there was a span of 14 bases. The CDR3 runs 14 residues. Germline assignment: CDR1 SNHLY and CDR2 FYNNEI. CDR3 bases: TGTGCCAGCCTCCTCGGGATTCCCAATCAGCCCCAGCATTTT. Protein product: CASLLGIPNQPQHF.

The J gene is TRBJ1-6, the V gene TRBV5-6; no clear D gene. The CDR3 length is 14 residues. The V end was cut by 1 base, the J end by 9 bases, with 11 bases between. CDR1 SGHDT and CDR2 YYEEEE come from the germline V gene. The CDR3 region has the DNA TGTGCCAGCAGCTTGACTAGGAAGGGTTCACCCCTCCACTTT. As protein: CASSLTRKGSPLHF.

This chain joins TRBV7-9 and TRBJ1-6, with 8 bases lining up with TRBD1. With V trimmed by 10 bases and J by 7 bases, 9 bases remained unmatched. The length of the CDR3 is 14 residues. Per germline, CDR1 SEHNR and CDR2 FQNEAQ (reference sequence). CDR3 in amino acids: CAIERDRPNSPLHF. Here the CDR3 DNA reads TGTGCCATCGAAAGGGACAGGCCAAATTCACCCCTCCACTTT.

In nucleotides, the CDR3 is TGCGCCAGCAGCGCCTACGGGGCGGGGGCGAACACCATATATTTT. It is translated as CASSAYGAGANTIYF. V usage is TRBV4-3 and J usage is TRBJ1-3, with D possibly being TRBD1 (6 bases). V was trimmed by 5 bases and J by 7 bases, leaving 18 bases between them. The V gene's germline CDR1 is LGHNA and CDR2 YSLEER. The CDR3 covers 15 residues.

DNA for the CDR3: TGCGCCAGCAGCTTATCAGCGGGGGGTATCAATGAGCAGTTCTTC. This sequence encodes CASSLSAGGINEQFF. V usage is TRBV5-1 and J usage is TRBJ2-1, with 9 bases fitting TRBD2. Trimming at V came to 2 bases and at J to 6 bases, leaving 6 bases not matched to a gene. This CDR3 comprises 15 residues. CDR1 SGHRS and CDR2 YFSETQ come from the germline V gene.

The J gene is TRBJ2-5, the V gene TRBV27; D gene unclear. Trimming removed 5 bases from V and 5 bases from J, with 15 bases in between. CDR1 and CDR2 from the germline V gene are MNHEY and SMNVEV (reference sequence). The CDR3 length is 14 residues. CDR3 DNA sequence: TGTGCCAGCAGTACCAGTAGCCTTAGGGAGACCCAGTACTTC. Its translation: CASSTSSLRETQYF.

The chain recombines TRBV7-8 with TRBJ2-3, with 15 bases that match TRBD2. The length of the CDR3 is 15 residues. Per germline, CDR1 SGHVS and CDR2 FQNEAQ. Germline trimming cut 6 bases from V and 5 bases from J; bases unmatched to any gene: 3. The chain's CDR3 is CASRVGLAGGDTQYF. The CDR3 DNA reads TGTGCCAGCAGGGTGGGACTAGCGGGGGGAGATACGCAGTATTTT.

The chain combines TRBV3-1 (or the pseudogene TRBV3-2) with TRBJ2-3, with no clear D. The ends were cut back, 5 bases at V and 2 bases at J, with 5 bases in the middle. The CDR3 is 12 amino acids. Per germline, CDR1 LGHDT and CDR2 YNNKEL (reference sequence). CDR3 sequence: CASSSLTDTQYF. The CDR3 nucleotides read TGTGCCAGCAGCAGCCTCACAGATACGCAGTATTTT.

The chain recombines TRBV19 with TRBJ1-6, with D unresolved. Germline values: CDR1 LNHDA, CDR2 SQIVND (reference sequence). Trimming shortened V by 2 bases and J by 9 bases, and 8 bases separated the two germline ends. CDR3 size: 13 residues. The chain's CDR3 is CASSIKVGSPLHF. The CDR3, as DNA: TGTGCCAGTAGTATAAAGGTCGGTTCACCCCTCCACTTT. The full variable domain, in which reference TRBV19 and TRBJ1-6 provide the parts outside the CDR3, is DGGITQSPKYLFRKEGQNVTLSCEQNLNHDAMYWYRQDPGQGLRLIYYSQIVNDFQKGDIAEGYSVSREKKESFPLTVTSAQKNPTAFYLCASSIKVGSPLHFGNGTRLTVT.

The chain employs TRBV3-1 (or the pseudogene TRBV3-2) and TRBJ1-6; the D is unclear. CDR3 length: 14 residues. The V end was cut by 4 bases, the J end by 6 bases, with 10 bases between. Germline V lookup: CDR1 LGHDT, CDR2 YNNKEL (reference sequence). The CDR3 region is CASSRANTNSPLHF. Here the CDR3 DNA reads TGTGCCAGCAGCCGGGCCAATACTAATTCACCCCTCCACTTT.

The chain joins TRBV2 to TRBJ1-1; a weak D match, TRBD1 (5 bases). With 11 bases removed from V and 4 bases from J, the gap between germline ends came to 20 bases. The CDR3 contains 14 residues. Germline V gives CDR1 SNHLY, CDR2 FYNNEI. Here the CDR3 DNA reads TGTGCCGGAGAGCGGGGGGTCCTTGGCACTGAAGCTTTCTTT. It specifies CAGERGVLGTEAFF.

This clone came up once. This chain joins TRBV4-2 and TRBJ2-4; either TRBD1 or TRBD2 may supply D (6 bases each). V lost 0 bases to trimming and J lost 6 bases, with 24 bases between them. Germline CDR1 is LGHNA and CDR2 is YNFKEQ. This CDR3 region has 19 residues. The CDR3 here is CASSQDGDSRGGLGNIQYF. The CDR3 DNA is TGTGCCAGCAGCCAAGATGGGGACTCAAGAGGGGGGCTCGGAAACATTCAGTACTTC.

This clone was observed once. The chain is built from TRBV7-2 and TRBJ1-6; TRBD1 agrees at 7 bases. Germline CDR1 reads SGHTA; CDR2 reads FQGNSA. Trimming at V came to 3 bases and at J to 10 bases, leaving 6 bases not matched to a gene. The CDR3 consists of 14 residues. DNA of the CDR3: TGTGCCAGCAGCTTGAACAGGGGAGGGTCACCCCTCCACTTT. Translating it yields CASSLNRGGSPLHF. Based on the CDR3 plus reference TRBV7-2 and TRBJ1-6, the full variable domain is GAGVSQSPSNKVTEKGKDVELRCDPISGHTALYWYRQSLGQGLEFLIYFQGNSAPDKSGLPSDRFSAERTGGSVSTLTIQRTQQEDSAVYLCASSLNRGGSPLHFGNGTRLTVT.

In the case of this clone: This CDR3 is also generated by other DNA sequences in the sample. The rearrangement uses TRBV29-1 and TRBJ2-7; TRBD1 might be the D (5 bases). The CDR3 totals 12 residues. Germline V gene sequence: CDR1 SQVTM, CDR2 ANQGSEA. V lost 3 bases and J 2 bases, leaving 8 bases between the germline ends. CDR3 loop: CSVEQGAYEQYF. The CDR3 DNA reads as TGCAGCGTTGAGCAAGGGGCCTACGAGCAGTACTTC.